A selection of T cell receptor beta chains follows, all from one sample in a study of vaccination and CD4 T cells after COVID-19. TCRdb redid the calling of the PCR reads with MiXCR, one entry per CDR3 protein. This repertoire shows 6,000 to 10,000 distinct CDR3 sequences, approximately 30% found once; its top ten account for around an eighth. Their antigen targets remain unknown. Source material: CD4+ T cells from blood, cultured in vitro. These receptors came from a human donor in good health. The CDR3 runs from the conserved cysteine through the conserved F or W. Fields, in order: J gene, V gene, clone size, D gene, CDR3 protein, CDR3 DNA. D genes are given only for firm matches. The size of a clone is reported for some rows only, either as once, few or many, or as a class for expanded clones.

j_gene: TRBJ2-1
v_gene: TRBV20-1
abundance: .
d_gene: .
CDR3aa: CSTAALGANSEQFF
CDR3nt: TGCAGTACCGCCGCCCTAGGAGCAAACTCTGAGCAGTTCTTC

j_gene: TRBJ1-2
v_gene: TRBV24-1
abundance: medium-sized
d_gene: TRBD1
CDR3aa: CATSDDLDRGDYGYTF
CDR3nt: TGTGCCACCAGTGACGACCTGGACAGGGGCGACTATGGCTACACCTTC

j_gene: TRBJ2-1
v_gene: TRBV20-1
abundance: .
d_gene: .
CDR3aa: CSASGGGSTGEQFF
CDR3nt: TGCAGTGCTTCAGGTGGGGGGAGTACAGGTGAGCAGTTCTTC

j_gene: TRBJ2-3
v_gene: TRBV7-3
abundance: .
d_gene: .
CDR3aa: CASSLILADTQYF
CDR3nt: TGTGCCAGCAGCTTGATCCTTGCGGATACGCAGTATTTT

j_gene: TRBJ1-5
v_gene: TRBV6-5
abundance: few
d_gene: .
CDR3aa: CASSYTSGARGNQPQHF
CDR3nt: TGTGCCAGCAGTTACACTAGTGGTGCACGGGGCAATCAGCCCCAGCATTTT

j_gene: TRBJ1-6
v_gene: TRBV7-8
abundance: .
d_gene: .
CDR3aa: CASSLEGGSSYNSPLHF
CDR3nt: TGTGCCAGCAGCTTAGAGGGAGGCAGCTCCTATAATTCACCCCTCCACTTT

j_gene: TRBJ2-5
v_gene: TRBV20-1
abundance: few
d_gene: .
CDR3aa: CSASIAAGTQYF
CDR3nt: TGCAGTGCTAGCATAGCGGCCGGGACCCAGTACTTC

j_gene: TRBJ2-3
v_gene: TRBV20-1
abundance: few
d_gene: .
CDR3aa: CSAREPNTDTQYF
CDR3nt: TGCAGTGCCAGAGAGCCAAACACAGATACGCAGTATTTT

j_gene: TRBJ1-5
v_gene: TRBV19
abundance: .
d_gene: .
CDR3aa: CASRYGLPIGQPQHF
CDR3nt: TGTGCCAGTAGATACGGACTCCCGATAGGGCAGCCCCAGCATTTT

j_gene: TRBJ2-5
v_gene: TRBV5-6
abundance: once
d_gene: TRBD2
CDR3aa: CASSADRLAGGETQYF
CDR3nt: TGTGCCAGCAGCGCAGACCGACTGGCGGGAGGAGAGACCCAGTACTTC

j_gene: TRBJ2-7
v_gene: TRBV10-3
abundance: .
d_gene: .
CDR3aa: CAINPGAPGEQYF
CDR3nt: TGTGCCATCAACCCGGGGGCGCCTGGCGAGCAGTACTTC

j_gene: TRBJ2-7
v_gene: TRBV12-3/TRBV12-4
abundance: .
d_gene: .
CDR3aa: CASSFYEQYF
CDR3nt: TGTGCCAGCAGTTTCTACGAGCAGTACTTC

j_gene: TRBJ1-6
v_gene: TRBV28
abundance: few
d_gene: TRBD1
CDR3aa: CASTSHDWTGNSPLHF
CDR3nt: TGTGCCAGCACATCCCATGATTGGACAGGCAATTCACCCCTCCACTTT

j_gene: TRBJ1-2
v_gene: TRBV6-1
abundance: .
d_gene: TRBD1
CDR3aa: CASGPGTVLNYGYTF
CDR3nt: TGTGCCTCAGGACCGGGGACAGTACTTAACTATGGCTACACCTTC

j_gene: TRBJ1-2
v_gene: TRBV20-1
abundance: medium-sized
d_gene: TRBD1
CDR3aa: CSAGTGGGYTF
CDR3nt: TGCAGTGCTGGGACAGGGGGCGGCTACACCTTC

j_gene: TRBJ2-5
v_gene: TRBV19
abundance: .
d_gene: TRBD1
CDR3aa: CASSPRTGGRETQYF
CDR3nt: TGTGCCAGTAGCCCTAGGACAGGGGGCAGAGAGACCCAGTACTTC

j_gene: TRBJ2-7
v_gene: TRBV20-1
abundance: few
d_gene: .
CDR3aa: CSARAGVYEQYF
CDR3nt: TGCAGTGCTAGGGCTGGGGTGTACGAGCAGTACTTC

j_gene: TRBJ2-5
v_gene: TRBV24-1
abundance: medium-sized
d_gene: TRBD2
CDR3aa: CATSEGLAQETQYF
CDR3nt: TGTGCCACCAGTGAGGGACTAGCCCAAGAGACCCAGTACTTC

j_gene: TRBJ1-2
v_gene: TRBV28
abundance: .
d_gene: TRBD1
CDR3aa: CASSLGSHMWGQPPTANYGYTF
CDR3nt: TGTGCCAGCAGTTTGGGGTCACACATGTGGGGACAGCCTCCCACGGCTAACTATGGCTACACCTTC

j_gene: TRBJ2-7
v_gene: TRBV7-2
abundance: .
d_gene: TRBD2
CDR3aa: CASSLGTSGYTRTYEQYF
CDR3nt: TGTGCCAGCAGCTTAGGGACTAGCGGGTACACCCGGACTTACGAGCAGTACTTC

j_gene: TRBJ2-7
v_gene: TRBV6-1
abundance: .
d_gene: .
CDR3aa: CASSGAYEQYF
CDR3nt: TGTGCCAGCAGTGGGGCGTACGAGCAGTACTTC

j_gene: TRBJ2-5
v_gene: TRBV20-1
abundance: medium-sized
d_gene: .
CDR3aa: CSARPVSETQYF
CDR3nt: TGCAGTGCCCGGCCCGTTTCGGAGACCCAGTACTTC

j_gene: TRBJ2-7
v_gene: TRBV7-8
abundance: .
d_gene: .
CDR3aa: CASSLNGGLTYEQYF
CDR3nt: TGTGCCAGCAGCTTAAACGGGGGGCTAACCTACGAGCAGTACTTC

j_gene: TRBJ2-5
v_gene: TRBV28
abundance: .
d_gene: .
CDR3aa: CASSLLAGAETQYF
CDR3nt: TGTGCCAGCAGTTTATTGGCAGGGGCAGAGACCCAGTACTTC

j_gene: TRBJ2-1
v_gene: TRBV20-1
abundance: .
d_gene: .
CDR3aa: CSANGFSSYNEQFF
CDR3nt: TGCAGTGCGAACGGTTTTAGCTCCTACAATGAGCAGTTCTTC

j_gene: TRBJ2-5
v_gene: TRBV28
abundance: few
d_gene: .
CDR3aa: CASSLLQETQYF
CDR3nt: TGTGCCAGCAGTTTGTTACAAGAGACCCAGTACTTC

j_gene: TRBJ2-7
v_gene: TRBV27
abundance: .
d_gene: .
CDR3aa: CASTPGDTEKEQYF
CDR3nt: TGTGCCAGCACCCCAGGGGACACGGAGAAGGAGCAGTACTTC

j_gene: TRBJ2-5
v_gene: TRBV7-2
abundance: .
d_gene: TRBD2
CDR3aa: CASSLTGGPETQYF
CDR3nt: TGTGCCAGCAGCCTCACGGGGGGGCCGGAGACCCAGTACTTC

j_gene: TRBJ1-2
v_gene: TRBV6-2/TRBV6-3
abundance: few
d_gene: TRBD1
CDR3aa: CASSSPGGPDYGYTF
CDR3nt: TGTGCCAGCAGTTCCCCAGGGGGCCCCGACTATGGCTACACCTTC

j_gene: TRBJ1-5
v_gene: TRBV7-8
abundance: .
d_gene: TRBD1
CDR3aa: CASSLGQGATQPQHF
CDR3nt: TGTGCCAGCAGCTTAGGGCAGGGGGCTACTCAGCCCCAGCATTTT

j_gene: TRBJ1-6
v_gene: TRBV5-4
abundance: .
d_gene: .
CDR3aa: CASTFQRLGVDSPLHF
CDR3nt: TGTGCCAGCACCTTCCAGCGCTTAGGGGTTGATTCACCCCTCCACTTT

j_gene: TRBJ1-5
v_gene: TRBV20-1
abundance: medium-sized
d_gene: TRBD1
CDR3aa: CSAPGTGSNQPQHF
CDR3nt: TGCAGTGCTCCCGGGACAGGGAGCAATCAGCCCCAGCATTTT

j_gene: TRBJ2-2
v_gene: TRBV7-3
abundance: .
d_gene: .
CDR3aa: CASSTPFTGELFF
CDR3nt: TGTGCCAGCAGCACCCCGTTCACCGGGGAGCTGTTTTTT

j_gene: TRBJ2-1
v_gene: TRBV7-2
abundance: .
d_gene: .
CDR3aa: CASSWNRNEQFF
CDR3nt: TGTGCCAGCAGCTGGAACAGGAATGAGCAGTTCTTC

j_gene: TRBJ2-3
v_gene: TRBV24-1
abundance: few
d_gene: .
CDR3aa: CATSDLDGGPDTQYF
CDR3nt: TGTGCCACCAGTGATTTAGACGGGGGGCCAGATACGCAGTATTTT

j_gene: TRBJ2-3
v_gene: TRBV20-1
abundance: few
d_gene: .
CDR3aa: CSAPGWGGTDTQYF
CDR3nt: TGCAGTGCTCCTGGGTGGGGGGGCACAGATACGCAGTATTTT

j_gene: TRBJ1-2
v_gene: TRBV2
abundance: few
d_gene: .
CDR3aa: CASSERAGSNYGYTF
CDR3nt: TGTGCCAGCAGTGAAAGGGCAGGGTCTAACTATGGCTACACCTTC

j_gene: TRBJ1-2
v_gene: TRBV28
abundance: .
d_gene: TRBD1
CDR3aa: CASSLRRTGHTTNYGYTF
CDR3nt: TGTGCCAGCAGTTTACGCCGGACAGGGCACACCACTAACTATGGCTACACCTTC

j_gene: TRBJ1-2
v_gene: TRBV6-2/TRBV6-3
abundance: .
d_gene: TRBD1
CDR3aa: CASSYSTGDVNYGYTF
CDR3nt: TGTGCCAGCAGTTACTCAACAGGGGACGTTAACTATGGCTACACCTTC

j_gene: TRBJ2-5
v_gene: TRBV9
abundance: .
d_gene: .
CDR3aa: CASSRAGNYQETQYF
CDR3nt: TGTGCCAGCAGTAGGGCAGGGAATTACCAAGAGACCCAGTACTTC

j_gene: TRBJ2-7
v_gene: TRBV7-9
abundance: few
d_gene: .
CDR3aa: CASSYGGASYEQYF
CDR3nt: TGTGCCAGCAGCTATGGTGGGGCCTCCTACGAGCAGTACTTC

j_gene: TRBJ2-7
v_gene: TRBV5-6
abundance: .
d_gene: .
CDR3aa: CASSLRFEQYF
CDR3nt: TGTGCCAGCAGCTTGAGGTTCGAGCAGTACTTC

j_gene: TRBJ1-2
v_gene: TRBV24-1
abundance: few
d_gene: .
CDR3aa: CATSESPGYGYTF
CDR3nt: TGTGCCACCAGTGAAAGCCCGGGGTATGGCTACACCTTC

j_gene: TRBJ2-7
v_gene: TRBV7-2
abundance: .
d_gene: .
CDR3aa: CASTGGHEQYF
CDR3nt: TGTGCCAGCACCGGCGGCCACGAGCAGTACTTC